This T cell receptor (beta chain) is drawn from a study of memory CD4+ T cells and cytomegalovirus serostatus. The sort gate was single viable CD3+CD4+CD8-CD45RO+ cells for memory CD4+ T cells. Clones were read by immunoSEQ multiplex PCR, and TCRdb kept only the in-frame ones, dropping some. Of under 50,000 clones listed, around four fifths were seen once; the top ten hold 0.9% to 0.95%. This clone has more than one count but fewer than ten. This CDR3 comprises 14 residues. The V and J ends lost 3 bases and 3 bases, in that order; junction bases with no gene match: 1. Germline V gene data show CDR1 as SNHLY and CDR2 as FYNNEI.

The material sequenced was memory CD4+ T cells from blood. The genes are TRBV2 and TRBJ2-1; TRBD2 agrees at 8 bases. This sequence originates from an adult in good health and CMV-seronegative. The chain's CDR3 is CASSEGTSYNEQFF. As DNA, the CDR3 is TGTGCCAGCAGTGAGGGGACTAGCTACAATGAGCAGTTCTTC.